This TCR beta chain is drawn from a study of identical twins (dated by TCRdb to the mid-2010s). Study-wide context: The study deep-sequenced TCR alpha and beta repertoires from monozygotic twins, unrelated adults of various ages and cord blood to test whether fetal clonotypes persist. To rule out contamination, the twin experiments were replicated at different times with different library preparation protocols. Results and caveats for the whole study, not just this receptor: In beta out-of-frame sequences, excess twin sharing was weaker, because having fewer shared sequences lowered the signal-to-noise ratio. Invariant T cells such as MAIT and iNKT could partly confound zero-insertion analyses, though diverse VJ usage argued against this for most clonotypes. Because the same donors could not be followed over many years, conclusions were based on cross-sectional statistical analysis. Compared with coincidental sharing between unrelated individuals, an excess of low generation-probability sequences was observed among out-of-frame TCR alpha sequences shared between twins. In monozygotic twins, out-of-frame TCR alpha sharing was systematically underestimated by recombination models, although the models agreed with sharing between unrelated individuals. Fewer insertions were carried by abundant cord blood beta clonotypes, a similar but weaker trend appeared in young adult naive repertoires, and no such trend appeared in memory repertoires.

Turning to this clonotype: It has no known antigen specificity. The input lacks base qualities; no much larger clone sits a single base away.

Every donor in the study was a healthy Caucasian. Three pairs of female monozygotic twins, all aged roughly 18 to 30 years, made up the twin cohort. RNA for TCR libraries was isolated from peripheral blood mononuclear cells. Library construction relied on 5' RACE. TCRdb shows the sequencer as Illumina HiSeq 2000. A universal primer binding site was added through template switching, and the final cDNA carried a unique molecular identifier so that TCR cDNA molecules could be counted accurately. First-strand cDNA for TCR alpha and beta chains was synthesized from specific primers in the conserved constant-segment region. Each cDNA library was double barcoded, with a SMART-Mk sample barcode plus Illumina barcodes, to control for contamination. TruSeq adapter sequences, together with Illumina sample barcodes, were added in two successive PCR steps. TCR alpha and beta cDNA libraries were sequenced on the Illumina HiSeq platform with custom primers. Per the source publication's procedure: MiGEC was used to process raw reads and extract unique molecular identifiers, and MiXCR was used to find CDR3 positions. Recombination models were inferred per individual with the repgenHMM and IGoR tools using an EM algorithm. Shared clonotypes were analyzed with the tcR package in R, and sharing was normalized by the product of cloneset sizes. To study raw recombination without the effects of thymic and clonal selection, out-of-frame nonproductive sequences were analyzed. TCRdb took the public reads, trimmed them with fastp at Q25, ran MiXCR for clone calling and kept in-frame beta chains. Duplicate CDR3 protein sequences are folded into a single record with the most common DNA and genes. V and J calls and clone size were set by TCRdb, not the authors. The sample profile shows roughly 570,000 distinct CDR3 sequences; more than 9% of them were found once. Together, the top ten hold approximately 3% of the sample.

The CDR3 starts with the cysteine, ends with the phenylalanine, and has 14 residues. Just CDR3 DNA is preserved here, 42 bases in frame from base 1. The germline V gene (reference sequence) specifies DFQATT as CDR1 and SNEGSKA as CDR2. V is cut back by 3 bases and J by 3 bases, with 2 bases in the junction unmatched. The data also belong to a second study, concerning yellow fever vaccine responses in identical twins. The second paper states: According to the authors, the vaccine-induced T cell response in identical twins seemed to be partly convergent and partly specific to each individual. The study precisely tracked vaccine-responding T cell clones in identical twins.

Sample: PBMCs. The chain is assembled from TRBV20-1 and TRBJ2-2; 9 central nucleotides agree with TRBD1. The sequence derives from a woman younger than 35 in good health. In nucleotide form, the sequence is TGCAGTGCTAGGGACAGGGGTTACACCGGGGAGCTGTTTTTT. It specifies CSARDRGYTGELFF.